The clone carrying this T cell receptor beta chain was detected a few times. The antigen is undetermined. This CDR3 has 14 amino acids. The ends were cut back, 3 bases at V and 1 base at J, with 9 bases in the middle. Germline loops: CDR1 ENHRY, CDR2 SYGVKD. The data belong to a study of post-analysis software for immune sequencing data. Findings of the study overall: The five TRBV segments detected at higher frequency in patients than in controls included TRBV5-6, TRBV5-1 and TRBV20-1.

Carried by the TCR beta cDNA libraries were unique molecular identifiers. TCRdb re-called the PCR reads through MiXCR, storing one row per CDR3 protein. The sample contains more than 500,000 distinct CDR3 sequences, about a third of which appear only once. The sequence came from a girl between 2 and 17 years old with multiple sclerosis. The sample comprised blood. This chain uses TRBV10-3 with TRBJ1-1; possibly TRBD1 for D (5 bases). The CDR3: CAISERQQNTEAFF. DNA for the CDR3: TGTGCCATCAGTGAAAGACAGCAGAACACTGAAGCTTTCTTT.